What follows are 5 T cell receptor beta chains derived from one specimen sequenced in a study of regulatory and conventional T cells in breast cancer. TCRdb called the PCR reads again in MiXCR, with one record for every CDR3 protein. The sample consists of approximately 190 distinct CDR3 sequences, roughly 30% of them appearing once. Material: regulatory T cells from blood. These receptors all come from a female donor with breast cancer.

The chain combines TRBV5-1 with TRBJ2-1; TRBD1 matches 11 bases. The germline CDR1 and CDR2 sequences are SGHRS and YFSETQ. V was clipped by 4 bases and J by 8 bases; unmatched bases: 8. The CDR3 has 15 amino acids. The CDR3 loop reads CASSLGTGGWDEQFF. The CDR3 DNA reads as TGCGCCAGCAGCCTAGGGACAGGGGGTTGGGATGAGCAGTTCTTC. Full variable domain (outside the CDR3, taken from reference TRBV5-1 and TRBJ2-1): KAGVTQTPRYLIKTRGQQVTLSCSPISGHRSVSWYQQTPGQGLQFLFEYFSETQRNKGNFPGRFSGRQFSNSRSEMNVSTLELGDSALYLCASSLGTGGWDEQFFGPGTRLTVL.

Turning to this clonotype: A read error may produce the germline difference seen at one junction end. CDR3 DNA sequence: TGTGCCAGCAGTTCAGTGTATAATTCACCCTTCCGCTTT. This codes for CASSSVYNSPFRF. The chain combines TRBV27 with TRBJ1-6; D is unclear. Looked up from germline, CDR1 is MNHEY and CDR2 is SMNVEV (reference sequence). The length of the CDR3 is 13 residues.

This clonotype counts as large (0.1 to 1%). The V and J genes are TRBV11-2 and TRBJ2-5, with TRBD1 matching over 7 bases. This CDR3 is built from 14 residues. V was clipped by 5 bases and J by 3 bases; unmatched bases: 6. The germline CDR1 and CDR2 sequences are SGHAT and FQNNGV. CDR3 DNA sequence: TGTGCCAGCAGCGTTCGACAGGGAAAAGAGACCCAGTACTTC. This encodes CASSVRQGKETQYF.

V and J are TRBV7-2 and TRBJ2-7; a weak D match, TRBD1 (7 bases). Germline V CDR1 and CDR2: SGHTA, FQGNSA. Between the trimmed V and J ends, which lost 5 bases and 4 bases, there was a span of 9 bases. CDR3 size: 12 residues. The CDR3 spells CASSPGGYEQYF. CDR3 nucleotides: TGTGCCAGCAGCCCAGGGGGGTACGAGCAGTACTTC.

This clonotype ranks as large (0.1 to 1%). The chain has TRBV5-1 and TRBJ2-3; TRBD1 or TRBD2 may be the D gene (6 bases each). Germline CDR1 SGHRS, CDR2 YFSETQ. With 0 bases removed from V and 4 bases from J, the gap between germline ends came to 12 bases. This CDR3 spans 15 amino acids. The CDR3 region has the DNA TGCGCCAGCAGCTTGGGCGGGACAAAACCAGATACGCAGTATTTT. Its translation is CASSLGGTKPDTQYF.